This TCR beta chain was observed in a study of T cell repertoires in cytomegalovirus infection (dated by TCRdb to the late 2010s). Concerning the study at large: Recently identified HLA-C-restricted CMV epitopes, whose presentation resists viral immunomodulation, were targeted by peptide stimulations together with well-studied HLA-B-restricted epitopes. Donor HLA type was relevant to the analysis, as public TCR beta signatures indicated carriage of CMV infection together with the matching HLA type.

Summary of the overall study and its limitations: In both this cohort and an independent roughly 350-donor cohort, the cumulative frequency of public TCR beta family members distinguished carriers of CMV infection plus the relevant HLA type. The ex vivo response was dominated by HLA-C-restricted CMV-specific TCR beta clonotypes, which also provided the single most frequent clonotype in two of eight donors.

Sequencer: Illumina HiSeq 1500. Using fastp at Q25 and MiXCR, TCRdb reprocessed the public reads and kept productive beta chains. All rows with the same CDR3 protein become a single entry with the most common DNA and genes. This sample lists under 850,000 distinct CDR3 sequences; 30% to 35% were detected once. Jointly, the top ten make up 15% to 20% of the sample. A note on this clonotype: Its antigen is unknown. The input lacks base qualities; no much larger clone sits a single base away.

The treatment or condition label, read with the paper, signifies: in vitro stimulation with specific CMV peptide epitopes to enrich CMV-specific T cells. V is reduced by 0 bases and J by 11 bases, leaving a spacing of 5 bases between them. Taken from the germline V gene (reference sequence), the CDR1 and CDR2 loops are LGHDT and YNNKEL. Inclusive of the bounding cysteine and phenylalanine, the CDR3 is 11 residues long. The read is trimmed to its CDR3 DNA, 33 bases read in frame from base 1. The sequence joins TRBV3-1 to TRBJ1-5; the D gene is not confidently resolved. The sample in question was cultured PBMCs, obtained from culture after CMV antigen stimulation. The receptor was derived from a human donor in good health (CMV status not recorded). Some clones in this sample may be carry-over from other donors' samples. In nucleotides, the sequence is TGTGCCAGCAGCCAAGACGGAGCCCAGCATTTT. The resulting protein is CASSQDGAQHF. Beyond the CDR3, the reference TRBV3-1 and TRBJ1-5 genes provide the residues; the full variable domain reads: DTAVSQTPKYLVTQMGNDKSIKCEQNLGHDTMYWYKQDSKKFLKIMFSYNNKELIINETVPNRFSPKSPDKAHLNLHINSLELGDSAVYFCASSQDGAQHFGDGTRLSIL.